The entry that follows covers one TCR beta chain sequence. With 4 bases removed from V and 4 bases from J, the gap between germline ends came to 14 bases. Germline CDR1 SQVTM, CDR2 ANQGSEA. The CDR3 consists of 14 residues. A second 7 to 11 cycle PCR used barcoded and J-beta primers. MiXCR, applied by TCRdb to the 5' RACE reads, yields one record per CDR3 protein. The data show some 750,000 distinct CDR3 sequences, about a fifth seen once. The data belong to a study of blood T cells in healthy people across ages. The origin of this receptor is a man aged 70-80 years in good health. The chain has TRBV29-1 and TRBJ1-5; a possible D gene is TRBD1 (5 bases). Sequenced: blood. As DNA, the CDR3 is TGCAGCGTTGCCCCCGGACGGACAAATCAGCCCCAGCATTTT. It translates to CSVAPGRTNQPQHF.